A single sample is the source of the 9 T cell receptor beta chains below, sequenced in a study of T cell responses to AZD1222 COVID-19 vaccine. Some clones are missing from TCRdb's copy, which holds only in-frame ones; the method was immunoSEQ multiplex PCR. The data contain around 180,000 clones, 80% to 95% of them seen just once; the ten biggest clones take up under 11%. The material was peripheral blood, obtained on day 0 of AZD1222 vaccination. The source is an adult in good health.

This rearrangement joins TRBV19 to TRBJ1-2, with 9 bases matching TRBD1. This CDR3 has 16 amino acids. J gave up 2 bases and V 3 bases, and 7 bases lay outside the gene matches. Germline CDR1 and CDR2: LNHDA and SQIVND (reference sequence). The CDR3: CASSMAQGASNYGYTF. The CDR3 DNA sequence: TGTGCCAGTAGTATGGCACAGGGGGCTTCGAACTATGGCTACACCTTC. The full variable domain, its missing parts supplied by reference TRBV19 and TRBJ1-2, is DGGITQSPKYLFRKEGQNVTLSCEQNLNHDAMYWYRQDPGQGLRLIYYSQIVNDFQKGDIAEGYSVSREKKESFPLTVTSAQKNPTAFYLCASSMAQGASNYGYTFGSGTRLTVV.

The chain's CDR3 is CATSGGDWKPQHF. CDR3 nucleotide sequence: TGTGCCACCAGTGGCGGGGATTGGAAGCCCCAGCATTTT. This rearrangement joins TRBV24-1 to TRBJ1-5; D gene unclear. The CDR3 consists of 13 residues. The V end lost 5 bases, the J end lost 8 bases, and 12 bases lay between the germline ends. The germline CDR1 and CDR2 sequences are KGHDR and SFDVKD.

The rearrangement joins TRBV10-3 to TRBJ1-1, with D possibly being TRBD1 (6 bases). Between the trimmed V and J ends, which lost 0 bases and 2 bases, there was a span of 13 bases. Germline V gene lookup returns CDR1 ENHRY and CDR2 SYGVKD. This CDR3 has 16 residues. CDR3: CAISESTGLVNTEAFF. DNA for the CDR3: TGTGCCATCAGTGAGTCTACAGGGTTGGTAAACACTGAAGCTTTCTTT.

The chain uses TRBV5-1 and TRBJ2-1; D gene uncertain. The CDR3 consists of 19 residues. CDR1 is SGHRS and CDR2 is YFSETQ in the germline V gene. V shed 4 bases and J shed 0 bases, with 23 bases lying between them. Here the CDR3 reads CASSTWHVADANSYNEQFF. CDR3 bases: TGCGCCAGCAGCACCTGGCATGTGGCCGACGCCAACTCCTACAATGAGCAGTTCTTC. Full variable domain (rest looked up from reference TRBV5-1 and TRBJ2-1): KAGVTQTPRYLIKTRGQQVTLSCSPISGHRSVSWYQQTPGQGLQFLFEYFSETQRNKGNFPGRFSGRQFSNSRSEMNVSTLELGDSALYLCASSTWHVADANSYNEQFFGPGTRLTVL.

The rearrangement links TRBV11-2 to TRBJ2-5, with 11 bases lining up with TRBD2. The length of the CDR3 is 15 residues. J gave up 5 bases and V 5 bases, and 7 bases lay outside the gene matches. Germline CDR1 reads SGHAT; CDR2 reads FQNNGV. The CDR3 nucleotides are TGTGCCAGCAGCCGTAGCGGGGGGGCTGGGGAGACCCAGTACTTC. The encoded protein is CASSRSGGAGETQYF.

This chain links TRBV27 with TRBJ2-7; 11 bases map to TRBD2. J was trimmed by 3 bases and V by 4 bases; bases with no gene match: 2. There are 14 residues in the CDR3. The germline V gene has CDR1 MNHEY and CDR2 SMNVEV (reference sequence). Written as DNA, the CDR3 is TGTGCCAGCAGTTCGACTAGCGGGGACTACGAGCAGTACGTC. Encoded protein: CASSSTSGDYEQYV.

The V call is TRBV3-1 (or the pseudogene TRBV3-2), the J call TRBJ1-5, with D possibly TRBD1 on 6 matching bases. Trimming took 3 bases from V and 4 from J, leaving 16 bases between them. The V gene's germline CDR1 is LGHDT and CDR2 YNNKEL (reference sequence). The CDR3 is made up of 16 amino acids. The CDR3: CASSQRLGQINQPQHF. The CDR3 DNA follows: TGTGCCAGCAGCCAGCGACTTGGACAGATAAATCAGCCCCAGCATTTT.

The rearrangement uses TRBV7-2 and TRBJ2-4, with D tentatively TRBD1 (5 bases). The CDR3 covers 15 residues. Per germline, CDR1 SGHTA and CDR2 FQGNSA. Trimming shortened V by 4 bases and J by 0 bases, and 10 bases separated the two germline ends. The CDR3: CASSSQVLAKNIQYF. DNA for the CDR3: TGTGCCAGCAGCTCACAGGTCCTAGCCAAAAACATTCAGTACTTC.

This sequence joins TRBV29-1 and TRBJ1-3; 10 positions agree with TRBD1. Germline V gives CDR1 SQVTM, CDR2 ANQGSEA. J was trimmed by 1 base and V by 0 bases; bases with no gene match: 3. This CDR3 is built from 16 residues. CDR3 loop: CSVEDRTGGSGNTIYF. DNA of the CDR3: TGCAGCGTTGAAGACCGGACAGGGGGTTCTGGAAACACCATATATTTT.